These T cell receptor beta chains were read from a single sample in a study of radiotherapy plus CTLA-4 blockade in lung cancer. Using immunoSEQ multiplex PCR, the repertoire was profiled, and TCRdb retains in-frame clones only, with some absent. The sample carries around 110,000 clones, about 87% recorded once. The sample in question was peripheral blood, obtained from a patient treated with radiotherapy plus ipilimumab. All receptors derive from a human donor with non-small cell lung cancer that progressed on radiotherapy plus ipilimumab. CDR3s include the opening cysteine and the closing phenylalanine or tryptophan. Fields, in order: J gene, V gene, D gene, clone size, CDR3 protein, CDR3 DNA. D genes are given only for firm matches. Not all rows give a size; the values are once, few, many and, for expanded clones, a class.

J gene: TRBJ1-1
V gene: TRBV11-2
D gene: -
clone size: -
CDR3 protein: CASSLDTASHTEAFF
CDR3 DNA: TGTGCCAGCAGCTTGGACACCGCGAGCCACACTGAAGCTTTCTTT

J gene: TRBJ1-5
V gene: TRBV2
D gene: -
clone size: -
CDR3 protein: CASSERNSNQPQHF
CDR3 DNA: TGTGCCAGCAGTGAACGTAATAGCAATCAGCCCCAGCATTTT

J gene: TRBJ2-3
V gene: TRBV18
D gene: TRBD2
clone size: -
CDR3 protein: CASSPPAGVADTQYF
CDR3 DNA: TGTGCCAGCTCACCACCGGCGGGAGTAGCAGATACGCAGTATTTT

J gene: TRBJ1-5
V gene: TRBV27
D gene: TRBD1
clone size: -
CDR3 protein: CASSSIGQGFQPQHF
CDR3 DNA: TGTGCCAGCAGTTCCATAGGACAGGGGTTTCAGCCCCAGCATTTT

J gene: TRBJ2-7
V gene: TRBV5-1
D gene: -
clone size: -
CDR3 protein: CASSPGGTGNHEQYF
CDR3 DNA: TGCGCCAGCAGCCCGGGAGGGACAGGGAACCACGAGCAGTACTTC

J gene: TRBJ1-1
V gene: TRBV11-3
D gene: TRBD1
clone size: -
CDR3 protein: CASSFTGDIEAFF
CDR3 DNA: TGTGCCAGCAGCTTTACAGGGGATATTGAAGCTTTCTTT

J gene: TRBJ2-7
V gene: TRBV27
D gene: TRBD1
clone size: -
CDR3 protein: CASGYRGTDYEQYF
CDR3 DNA: TGTGCCAGCGGGTACCGAGGGACAGACTACGAGCAGTACTTC

J gene: TRBJ2-7
V gene: TRBV7-9
D gene: -
clone size: -
CDR3 protein: CASSFESSGRSTQYF
CDR3 DNA: TGTGCCAGCAGCTTTGAGAGTAGCGGTAGGTCCACGCAGTACTTC

J gene: TRBJ2-2
V gene: TRBV4-2
D gene: TRBD1
clone size: -
CDR3 protein: CASSQNRGNTGELFF
CDR3 DNA: TGTGCCAGCAGCCAAAACAGGGGGAACACCGGGGAGCTGTTTTTT

J gene: TRBJ2-5
V gene: TRBV6-1
D gene: -
clone size: -
CDR3 protein: CASGDIAVGTRYF
CDR3 DNA: TGTGCCAGCGGTGACATCGCCGTGGGGACCCGGTACTTC

J gene: TRBJ2-2
V gene: TRBV18
D gene: -
clone size: -
CDR3 protein: CASSPLTSSTGELFF
CDR3 DNA: TGTGCCAGCTCACCGCTGACTAGTTCCACCGGGGAGCTGTTTTTT

J gene: TRBJ1-5
V gene: TRBV6-1
D gene: TRBD1
clone size: -
CDR3 protein: CASTRYRGHNQPQHF
CDR3 DNA: TGTGCCAGCACCCGCTACAGGGGGCATAATCAGCCCCAGCATTTT

J gene: TRBJ2-7
V gene: TRBV4-1
D gene: -
clone size: few
CDR3 protein: CASSPGPGQYEQYF
CDR3 DNA: TGCGCCAGCAGCCCAGGACCTGGCCAGTACGAGCAGTACTTC

J gene: TRBJ2-5
V gene: TRBV19
D gene: -
clone size: -
CDR3 protein: CASRHRGGETQYF
CDR3 DNA: TGTGCCAGTAGACACAGGGGGGGAGAGACCCAGTACTTC

J gene: TRBJ2-7
V gene: TRBV29-1
D gene: -
clone size: -
CDR3 protein: CSVDRVAGVLTYEQYF
CDR3 DNA: TGCAGCGTTGATCGGGTAGCAGGGGTCTTAACCTACGAGCAGTACTTC

J gene: TRBJ2-5
V gene: TRBV19
D gene: -
clone size: -
CDR3 protein: CASSPGSETQYF
CDR3 DNA: TGTGCCAGTAGCCCCGGAAGCGAGACCCAGTACTTC

J gene: TRBJ2-1
V gene: TRBV18
D gene: TRBD2
clone size: -
CDR3 protein: CASSPRNAGGDEQFF
CDR3 DNA: TGTGCCAGCTCACCACGTAACGCTGGGGGGGATGAGCAGTTCTTC

J gene: TRBJ2-5
V gene: TRBV6-1
D gene: TRBD1
clone size: -
CDR3 protein: CASVGTGIGQETQYF
CDR3 DNA: TGTGCCAGCGTCGGGACAGGGATAGGGCAAGAGACCCAGTACTTC

J gene: TRBJ2-7
V gene: TRBV15
D gene: -
clone size: -
CDR3 protein: CATSAGTPGFEQYF
CDR3 DNA: TGTGCCACCAGCGCCGGGACACCAGGTTTCGAGCAGTACTTC

J gene: TRBJ2-1
V gene: TRBV5-4
D gene: TRBD2
clone size: -
CDR3 protein: CASSKLAGDNEQFF
CDR3 DNA: TGTGCCAGCAGCAAACTAGCGGGAGACAATGAGCAGTTCTTC

J gene: TRBJ2-1
V gene: TRBV9
D gene: -
clone size: -
CDR3 protein: CASSAEGGPTYNEQFF
CDR3 DNA: TGTGCCAGCAGCGCGGAGGGAGGTCCAACCTACAATGAGCAGTTCTTC

J gene: TRBJ2-7
V gene: TRBV5-1
D gene: TRBD1
clone size: -
CDR3 protein: CASSLAPDRSYEQYF
CDR3 DNA: TGCGCCAGCAGCTTGGCCCCGGACAGGTCCTACGAGCAGTACTTC

J gene: TRBJ1-3
V gene: TRBV5-1
D gene: -
clone size: -
CDR3 protein: CASSPGGDGNTIYF
CDR3 DNA: TGCGCCAGCAGTCCCGGGGGGGACGGAAACACCATATATTTT

J gene: TRBJ2-2
V gene: TRBV19
D gene: -
clone size: -
CDR3 protein: CASSTITGAGELFF
CDR3 DNA: TGTGCCAGTAGTACCATTACAGGTGCCGGGGAGCTGTTTTTT

J gene: TRBJ2-7
V gene: TRBV18
D gene: TRBD1
clone size: once
CDR3 protein: CASSPTGTVVGEQYF
CDR3 DNA: TGTGCCAGCTCACCGACCGGGACAGTGGTGGGCGAGCAGTACTTC

J gene: TRBJ1-3
V gene: TRBV5-1
D gene: -
clone size: -
CDR3 protein: CASSLGVGAFSGNTIYF
CDR3 DNA: TGCGCCAGCAGCTTGGGGGTAGGTGCCTTCTCTGGAAACACCATATATTTT

J gene: TRBJ2-7
V gene: TRBV7-9
D gene: -
clone size: -
CDR3 protein: CASSIQVSPYEQYF
CDR3 DNA: TGTGCCAGCAGCATACAGGTTTCCCCCTACGAGCAGTACTTC

J gene: TRBJ2-3
V gene: TRBV10-1
D gene: -
clone size: -
CDR3 protein: CASSESVPSTDTQYF
CDR3 DNA: TGCGCCAGCAGTGAGTCCGTACCTAGCACAGATACGCAGTATTTT

J gene: TRBJ1-5
V gene: TRBV29-1
D gene: TRBD1
clone size: -
CDR3 protein: CSVLLGTGGNQPQHF
CDR3 DNA: TGCAGCGTTCTACTCGGGACAGGGGGAAATCAGCCCCAGCATTTT

J gene: TRBJ1-1
V gene: TRBV15
D gene: -
clone size: -
CDR3 protein: CATSRGGRLMNTEAFF
CDR3 DNA: TGTGCCACCAGCAGAGGGGGCAGGCTGATGAACACTGAAGCTTTCTTT

J gene: TRBJ1-1
V gene: TRBV6-5
D gene: TRBD1
clone size: -
CDR3 protein: CASQHPDLQGTRFF
CDR3 DNA: TGTGCCAGCCAGCATCCTGACCTACAGGGGACCAGGTTCTTT

J gene: TRBJ1-1
V gene: TRBV7-8
D gene: -
clone size: -
CDR3 protein: CASSLGGQLTEAFF
CDR3 DNA: TGTGCCAGCAGCTTAGGGGGACAACTCACTGAAGCTTTCTTT

J gene: TRBJ2-5
V gene: TRBV5-4
D gene: -
clone size: once
CDR3 protein: CASSWGGKETQYF
CDR3 DNA: TGTGCCAGCAGCTGGGGTGGTAAAGAGACCCAGTACTTC

J gene: TRBJ1-3
V gene: TRBV6-5
D gene: TRBD1
clone size: once
CDR3 protein: CASSPTGGAGNTIYF
CDR3 DNA: TGTGCCAGCAGTCCGACAGGGGGCGCTGGAAACACCATATATTTT

J gene: TRBJ2-2
V gene: TRBV5-4
D gene: -
clone size: -
CDR3 protein: CASSLAGRKTGELFF
CDR3 DNA: TGTGCCAGCAGCTTGGCCGGCAGGAAAACCGGGGAGCTGTTTTTT

J gene: TRBJ1-2
V gene: TRBV5-5
D gene: TRBD1
clone size: -
CDR3 protein: CASSLQGARGYTF
CDR3 DNA: TGTGCCAGCAGCTTGCAGGGGGCGCGAGGCTACACCTTC

J gene: TRBJ2-7
V gene: TRBV11-2
D gene: TRBD1
clone size: -
CDR3 protein: CASSLASGQGDYEQYF
CDR3 DNA: TGTGCCAGCAGCTTAGCATCCGGACAGGGTGACTACGAGCAGTACTTC

J gene: TRBJ1-2
V gene: TRBV18
D gene: -
clone size: -
CDR3 protein: CASSPTPGPNYGYTF
CDR3 DNA: TGTGCCAGCTCACCTACTCCGGGACCGAACTATGGCTACACCTTC

J gene: TRBJ1-1
V gene: TRBV18
D gene: -
clone size: -
CDR3 protein: CASSPFVAGQLNTEAFF
CDR3 DNA: TGTGCCAGCTCACCATTTGTCGCTGGTCAGTTGAACACTGAAGCTTTCTTT

J gene: TRBJ2-6
V gene: TRBV5-1
D gene: -
clone size: -
CDR3 protein: CASSSGQGGGSGANVLTF
CDR3 DNA: TGCGCCAGCAGCTCCGGGCAGGGGGGAGGCTCTGGGGCCAACGTCCTGACTTTC

J gene: TRBJ1-4
V gene: TRBV6-5
D gene: -
clone size: -
CDR3 protein: CASRLPVGKLFF
CDR3 DNA: TGTGCCAGCAGACTCCCGGTGGGAAAACTGTTTTTT

J gene: TRBJ2-3
V gene: TRBV7-3
D gene: TRBD2
clone size: -
CDR3 protein: CASSSSTSARVDTQYF
CDR3 DNA: TGTGCCAGCAGCTCGTCGACTAGCGCCCGAGTGGATACGCAGTATTTT

J gene: TRBJ2-7
V gene: TRBV19
D gene: -
clone size: -
CDR3 protein: CASSTIPYYEQYF
CDR3 DNA: TGTGCCAGTAGTACGATCCCCTACTACGAGCAGTACTTC

J gene: TRBJ1-1
V gene: TRBV5-6
D gene: -
clone size: -
CDR3 protein: CASSLDAGISGAFF
CDR3 DNA: TGTGCCAGCAGCTTGGACGCAGGGATTTCAGGAGCTTTCTTT

J gene: TRBJ2-1
V gene: TRBV29-1
D gene: -
clone size: -
CDR3 protein: CSVEQGSNEQFF
CDR3 DNA: TGCAGCGTTGAACAGGGAAGCAATGAGCAGTTCTTC

J gene: TRBJ2-5
V gene: TRBV5-6
D gene: -
clone size: -
CDR3 protein: CASSQTGRLETQYF
CDR3 DNA: TGTGCCAGCAGCCAAACAGGGCGGTTAGAGACCCAGTACTTC

J gene: TRBJ2-2
V gene: TRBV6-5
D gene: -
clone size: -
CDR3 protein: CASSSITGELFF
CDR3 DNA: TGTGCCAGCAGCTCCATCACCGGGGAGCTGTTTTTT

J gene: TRBJ2-3
V gene: TRBV19
D gene: TRBD2
clone size: -
CDR3 protein: CASSRGTTYPDTQYF
CDR3 DNA: TGTGCCAGTAGTAGGGGGACTACTTATCCAGATACGCAGTATTTT

J gene: TRBJ1-5
V gene: TRBV5-1
D gene: -
clone size: -
CDR3 protein: CASSLGGLAGNQPQHF
CDR3 DNA: TGCGCCAGCAGCTTGGGAGGTTTAGCGGGCAATCAGCCCCAGCATTTT

J gene: TRBJ2-7
V gene: TRBV7-2
D gene: TRBD2
clone size: -
CDR3 protein: CASSLEGLAGLKSEQYF
CDR3 DNA: TGTGCCAGCAGTCTGGAGGGACTAGCGGGATTAAAGAGCGAGCAGTACTTC

J gene: TRBJ1-1
V gene: TRBV13
D gene: TRBD1
clone size: -
CDR3 protein: CASSRQGRRAFF
CDR3 DNA: TGTGCCAGCAGCCGACAGGGGAGGAGGGCTTTCTTT

J gene: TRBJ1-1
V gene: TRBV10-3
D gene: -
clone size: -
CDR3 protein: CAISELGEAFF
CDR3 DNA: TGTGCCATCAGTGAGCTGGGTGAAGCTTTCTTT

J gene: TRBJ2-1
V gene: TRBV6-1
D gene: TRBD1
clone size: -
CDR3 protein: CASSLDRGKWNEQFF
CDR3 DNA: TGTGCCAGCAGTTTGGACAGGGGAAAATGGAATGAGCAGTTCTTC

J gene: TRBJ2-7
V gene: TRBV7-6
D gene: -
clone size: -
CDR3 protein: CASSQQQGYEQYF
CDR3 DNA: TGTGCCAGCAGCCAACAACAAGGGTATGAGCAGTACTTC

J gene: TRBJ2-1
V gene: TRBV19
D gene: TRBD2
clone size: -
CDR3 protein: CASSIAGGPTVEQFF
CDR3 DNA: TGTGCCAGTAGTATCGCGGGAGGGCCTACCGTTGAGCAGTTCTTC